Below, one T cell receptor beta chain is given with its context. Its target is not known. A read error may account for a junction end that differs from germline. The study ran its PCR with 60 Vbeta and 13 Jbeta primers. The protocol was immunoSEQ multiplex PCR, while the TCRdb copy is restricted to in-frame clones and leaves out a portion. The sample carries about 82,000 clones, about 9.4% recorded once. This CDR3 contains 13 residues. CDR1 and CDR2 (germline): SSHAT, FNYEAQ (reference sequence). The entry originates in a study of cytomegalovirus exposure and HLA in healthy donors. Looking at the study overall: Some 85 million unique TCRs, all from HLA-typed donors, were included in an early release of the data. General study points: After further analysis at a later stage, 16,951 TCR beta sequences were associated with HLA alleles at 0.05 false discovery rate. A later analysis reportedly found fewer N-insertions in an Asian-associated ancestry cluster than the roughly 700-donor mean. In a later analysis, several top co-occurrence clusters appeared linked to parvovirus B19, influenza, CMV and Epstein-Barr virus.

J is TRBJ2-1 and V is TRBV7-7, with TRBD2 identical over 8 bases. The sample was PBMCs. The TCR sequence derives from a man between 60 and 70 years old in good health and CMV-seropositive. The CDR3 nucleotides read TGTGCTAGCAGTTCTCCGGGACTAGAAGTGCAGTTCTTC. This gives the protein CASSSPGLEVQFF.